The T cell receptor (beta chain) described here comes from a study of cytomegalovirus exposure and HLA in healthy donors. The donors comprised healthy bone marrow donors. Germline-derived CDR1 and CDR2 are SNHLY and FYNNEI. With V trimmed by 5 bases and J by 6 bases, 5 bases remained unmatched. This CDR3 spans 13 amino acids. Overall study results and limits: Sequence variants that were highly shared formed a cluster that was likely a sequencing artifact.

In the PCR, 60 Vbeta and 13 Jbeta primers were used. Libraries were prepared by immunoSEQ multiplex PCR; TCRdb keeps only in-frame clonotypes and omits some of them. This sample yields some 140,000 clones, of which more than 75% are seen a single time; 2.5% to 3.5% belongs to the top ten. This clone occurred a few times. The antigen is undetermined. The chain couples TRBV2 to TRBJ2-3, with TRBD1 matching over 7 bases. Sequencing was carried out using PBMCs. This clonotype originated in a female donor in good health and CMV-seronegative. The CDR3 loop is CASSPDREDTQYF. The DNA for the CDR3 is TGTGCCAGCAGTCCCGACAGGGAGGATACGCAGTATTTT. The full variable domain, in which reference TRBV2 and TRBJ2-3 provide the parts outside the CDR3, is EPEVTQTPSHQVTQMGQEVILRCVPISNHLYFYWYRQILGQKVEFLVSFYNNEISEKSEIFDDQFSVERPDGSNFTLKIRSTKLEDSAMYFCASSPDREDTQYFGPGTRLTVL.